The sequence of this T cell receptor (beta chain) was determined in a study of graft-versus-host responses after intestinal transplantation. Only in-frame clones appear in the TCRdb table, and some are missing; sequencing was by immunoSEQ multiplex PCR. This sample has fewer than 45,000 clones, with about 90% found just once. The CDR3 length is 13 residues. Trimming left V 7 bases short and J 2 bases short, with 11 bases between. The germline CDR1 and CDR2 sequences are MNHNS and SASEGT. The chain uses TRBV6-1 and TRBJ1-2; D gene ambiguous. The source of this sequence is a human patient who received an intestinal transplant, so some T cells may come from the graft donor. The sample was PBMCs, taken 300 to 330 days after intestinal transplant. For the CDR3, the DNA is TGTGCCAGCACCGACAACAGCAACTATGGCTACACCTTC. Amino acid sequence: CASTDNSNYGYTF.